The 21 T cell receptor beta chains below were found in one sample sequenced in a study of T cells in Graves' hyperthyroidism and ophthalmopathy. Amplification yielded TCR beta CDR3 regions, with RNA transcripts as the source. HTBI primers were employed in a first-round RT-PCR of the TCR CDR3. Using its own MiXCR run on the multiplex PCR reads, TCRdb lists one record per CDR3 protein. Of 600,000 to 700,000 distinct CDR3 sequences detected, about 45% appear once; the ten largest clones hold less than 9%. Sequencing was carried out using peripheral blood or thyroid tissue (not recorded which). The receptors were sampled from an adult man with Graves' disease, either hyperthyroidism or ophthalmopathy (not recorded which).

The chain links TRBV9 to TRBJ2-2, with TRBD1 matching over 9 bases. Trimming cost V 3 bases and J 5 bases; bases outside gene matches: 5. Germline values: CDR1 SGDLS, CDR2 YYNGEE. The CDR3 is 15 amino acids. CDR3 loop: CASSARDRVTGELFF. DNA for the CDR3: TGTGCCAGCAGCGCCAGGGACAGGGTTACCGGGGAGCTGTTTTTT.

This clonotype was recorded at least ten times. V and J are TRBV7-2 and TRBJ2-7; no firm D call. This CDR3 contains 13 residues. The V gene lost 5 bases and the J gene lost 0 bases, with 8 bases spanning the gap. Looked up from germline, CDR1 is SGHTA and CDR2 is FQGNSA. DNA of the CDR3: TGTGCCAGCAGCCCGACTCCCTCCTACGAGCAGTACTTC. Its translation: CASSPTPSYEQYF.

This clonotype was counted only a few times. The rearrangement joins TRBV5-8 to TRBJ2-7; D is unclear. This CDR3 comprises 12 residues. The V and J ends lost 1 base and 7 bases respectively, with 9 bases between them. In germline, CDR1 is SGHTS, CDR2 YDEGEE. CDR3 sequence: CASSLSRREQYF. CDR3 bases: TGTGCCAGCAGCTTGAGTAGGCGGGAGCAGTACTTC.

The rearrangement joins TRBV7-9 to TRBJ1-1; maybe TRBD1 (5 bases). The germline CDR1 and CDR2 sequences are SEHNR and FQNEAQ (reference sequence). This CDR3 has 16 amino acids. Deletions cut 5 bases from V and 1 base from J, with 17 bases between. CDR3 in amino acids: CASSLAGVGANTEAFF. CDR3 nucleotide sequence: TGTGCCAGCAGCCTCGCCGGGGTAGGGGCGAACACTGAAGCTTTCTTT.

This chain uses TRBV10-3 with TRBJ1-4, with D hard to call. Germline-derived CDR1 and CDR2 are ENHRY and SYGVKD. There are 13 residues in the CDR3. The V gene lost 4 bases and the J gene lost 10 bases, with 13 bases spanning the gap. CDR3 residues: CAISGLALGKLFF. DNA for the CDR3: TGTGCCATCAGTGGACTAGCGCTTGGAAAACTGTTTTTT.

In this sample, this clonotype turned up a few times. The V and J genes are TRBV7-2 and TRBJ2-2; 10 nucleotides line up with TRBD2. Germline V gives CDR1 SGHTA, CDR2 FQGNSA. CDR3 length: 16 residues. V lost 3 bases and J lost 4; bases outside the gene matches: 5. The CDR3 here is CASSFPRTSGTGELFF. The CDR3 DNA follows: TGTGCCAGCAGCTTTCCACGGACTAGCGGCACCGGGGAGCTGTTTTTT.

This clonotype was counted only a few times. V gene TRBV19 combines with J gene TRBJ1-2; TRBD1 aligns across 8 bases. Losses at the gene ends were 7 bases for V and 4 bases for J; bases not matched to a gene: 17. The CDR3 runs 17 residues. Looked up from germline, CDR1 is LNHDA and CDR2 is SQIVND (reference sequence). The CDR3 DNA reads as TGTGCCAGTACTCTCTCCGGGACAGGACGTTGGGGCTATGGCTACACCTTC. Amino acids: CASTLSGTGRWGYGYTF.

For this clonotype: The CDR3 end shows no conserved phenylalanine or tryptophan, and so a read error is likely. No DNA is shown, since the ends of the CDR3 on it are uncertain; the CDR3 is the one TCRdb lists. CDR3: CASRTSAA. J is TRBJ1-1 and V is TRBV6-4. CDR1 MRHNA and CDR2 SNTAGT come from the germline V gene. The CDR3 contains 8 residues when both ends are counted.

This clonotype occurred a few times. The chain couples TRBV12-3 or TRBV12-4 to TRBJ1-1, with D maybe TRBD1 (5 bases). V dropped 6 bases and J dropped 1 base, with 9 bases sitting between them. This CDR3 is built from 13 residues. DNA of the CDR3: TGTGCCAGCAGAGAGACAGAGAACACTGAAGCTTTCTTT. Protein product: CASRETENTEAFF.

This chain connects TRBV2 to TRBJ2-5, with 7 bases fitting TRBD1. CDR1 is SNHLY and CDR2 is FYNNEI in the germline V gene. This CDR3 is 18 amino acids long. The V gene end was trimmed by 3 bases and the J gene end by 0 bases; junction bases not matched to a gene: 13. CDR3 in DNA: TGTGCCAGCAGTGATGAGGGGGCCAAGCATACCTACCAAGAGACCCAGTACTTC. This gives the protein CASSDEGAKHTYQETQYF. The full variable domain, in which reference TRBV2 and TRBJ2-5 provide the parts outside the CDR3, is EPEVTQTPSHQVTQMGQEVILRCVPISNHLYFYWYRQILGQKVEFLVSFYNNEISEKSEIFDDQFSVERPDGSNFTLKIRSTKLEDSAMYFCASSDEGAKHTYQETQYFGPGTRLLVL.

This rearrangement joins TRBV3-1 to TRBJ1-1; D possibly corresponds to TRBD1 (6 bases). Germline V lookup: CDR1 LGHDT, CDR2 YNNKEL (reference sequence). With 3 bases removed from V and 1 base from J, the gap between germline ends came to 9 bases. There are 14 residues in the CDR3. CDR3 sequence reads: CASSHRGSNTEAFF. CDR3 bases: TGTGCCAGCAGCCACAGGGGTTCGAACACTGAAGCTTTCTTT.

This clonotype occurred many times. The chain carries TRBV29-1 and TRBJ2-2; 14 nucleotides align to TRBD2. Germline CDR1 SQVTM, CDR2 ANQGSEA. The CDR3 is made up of 15 amino acids. The junction had 4 bases not matched to a gene; V was cut back by 6 bases and J by 4 bases. Here the CDR3 DNA reads TGCAGCGTGGGACTAGCGGGAGTTGGCACCGGGGAGCTGTTTTTT. It yields the protein CSVGLAGVGTGELFF.

The V and J genes are TRBV2 and TRBJ2-2; 7 nucleotides match TRBD2. The germline CDR1 and CDR2 sequences are SNHLY and FYNNEI. The CDR3 loop spans 14 amino acids. J lost 5 bases, V lost 5 bases, and 5 bases had no gene match. The CDR3 nucleotides read TGTGCCAGCAGTTCCCGGACTAGTACCGGGGAGCTGTTTTTT. Encoded protein: CASSSRTSTGELFF.

This clonotype was seen only once. The chain joins TRBV7-2 to TRBJ2-7; 7 positions match TRBD1. The CDR3 spans 13 residues. V gave up 6 bases and J gave up 5 bases; unmatched junction bases: 7. The V gene's germline CDR1 is SGHTA and CDR2 FQGNSA. CDR3 region: CASSLQGVHEQYF. In DNA form, the CDR3 reads TGTGCCAGCAGTTTGCAGGGGGTCCACGAGCAGTACTTC.

This clonotype was observed once. V and J are TRBV24-1 and TRBJ2-5; TRBD1 aligns across 7 bases. Germline values: CDR1 KGHDR, CDR2 SFDVKD. V shed 4 bases and J 9 bases; nucleotides not matched to a gene: 4. CDR3 length: 12 amino acids. CDR3 region: CATSEPGQPQYF. The CDR3 DNA sequence: TGTGCCACCAGTGAACCGGGACAGCCCCAGTACTTC.

This clonotype came up many times. The gene calls are TRBV29-1 and TRBJ1-2; a weak D match, TRBD1 (6 bases). The CDR3 contains 13 residues. V dropped 3 bases and J dropped 4 bases, with 12 bases sitting between them. Germline V gene data show CDR1 as SQVTM and CDR2 as ANQGSEA. Here the CDR3 DNA reads TGCAGCGTTGATTCAGGGGACCTCTATGGCTACACCTTC. Protein: CSVDSGDLYGYTF. Variable domain in full (rest from reference TRBV29-1 and TRBJ1-2): SAVISQKPSRDICQRGTSLTIQCQVDSQVTMMFWYRQQPGQSLTLIATANQGSEATYESGFVIDKFPISRPNLTFSTLTVSNMSPEDSSIYLCSVDSGDLYGYTFGSGTRLTVV.

V gene TRBV20-1 combines with J gene TRBJ2-7; TRBD1 matches 7 bases. This CDR3 has 12 residues. Germline V CDR1 and CDR2: DFQATT, SNEGSKA (reference sequence). J gave up 6 bases and V 4 bases, and 6 bases lay outside the gene matches. The CDR3: CSATGGASEQYF. The DNA of the CDR3 is TGCAGTGCTACAGGGGGAGCGTCCGAGCAGTACTTC.

The rearrangement links TRBV7-9 to TRBJ1-5, with a possible D match to TRBD2 (5 bases). The last part of the DNA fits TRBJ2-3 better; the J call may be wrong. This CDR3 is 13 amino acids long. Germline V gene sequence: CDR1 SEHNR, CDR2 FQNEAQ (reference sequence). In nucleotides, the CDR3 is TGTGCCAGCAGCTTAGGAGGGATGGAGCCCCAGTATTTT. Protein product: CASSLGGMEPQYF.

The V gene is TRBV7-9, the J gene TRBJ1-2; TRBD1 is a possible D gene (6 bases). The V and J ends lost 7 bases and 7 bases respectively, with 13 bases between them. Germline CDR1 reads SEHNR; CDR2 reads FQNEAQ (reference sequence). The CDR3 contains 12 residues. Written as DNA, the CDR3 is TGTGCCAGCATTTCACAGGGTGGTGGCTACACCTTC. This translates into CASISQGGGYTF. Full variable domain (remainder filled in from reference TRBV7-9 and TRBJ1-2): DTGVSQNPRHKITKRGQNVTFRCDPISEHNRLYWYRQTLGQGPEFLTYFQNEAQLEKSRLLSDRFSAERPKGSFSTLEIQRTEQGDSAMYLCASISQGGGYTFGSGTRLTVV.

Comment on this clonotype: Since a much larger clone is just one base distant, this may be a read error. This chain links TRBV5-5 with TRBJ2-5, with D possibly matching TRBD1 (5 bases). This CDR3 is 13 amino acids long. Germline V lookup: CDR1 SGHKS, CDR2 YYEKEE (reference sequence). V was trimmed by 4 bases and J by 5 bases, leaving 12 bases between them. In DNA form, the CDR3 reads TGTGCCAGCAGCCCCACAGGCTATGAGACCCAGTACTTC. This encodes CASSPTGYETQYF.

This clonotype was detected a few times. The rearrangement links TRBV9 to TRBJ1-1; D unclear. Germline V gene sequence: CDR1 SGDLS, CDR2 YYNGEE. The V end was cut by 0 bases, the J end by 4 bases, with 10 bases between. The CDR3 runs to 14 residues. Here the CDR3 reads CASSVDGGPTEAFF. In DNA form, the CDR3 reads TGTGCCAGCAGCGTAGACGGAGGGCCCACTGAAGCTTTCTTT.